This T cell receptor beta chain appears in the sequencing data of a study of blood T cell repertoires in COVID-19. The germline V gene encodes CDR1 MDHEN and CDR2 SYDVKM. V gave up 6 bases and J gave up 4 bases; unmatched junction bases: 10. The CDR3 consists of 15 residues. Study processing details: Nucleated cell counts were estimated from reference gene primer amplification. The assay was immunoSEQ multiplex PCR, and TCRdb's table has in-frame clones only and misses some. From that table come the V and J calls and clone size; the DNA was used to work out D and trimming. Of fewer than 450,000 clones in the sample, less than 90% were seen once. Categorization into cohorts depended on clinical history that participants reported.

Sequencing was carried out using PBMCs or T cells enriched from blood (not recorded which). This chain joins TRBV28 and TRBJ2-5, with TRBD1 identical over 8 bases. This TCR derives from a woman in her twenties or thirties who had recovered from COVID-19. The CDR3 protein is CASSADRGFLETQYF. The CDR3 coding sequence is TGTGCCAGCAGCGCCGACAGGGGTTTTCTAGAGACCCAGTACTTC. The variable domain in full, with the rest retrieved from reference TRBV28 and TRBJ2-5, is DVKVTQSSRYLVKRTGEKVFLECVQDMDHENMFWYRQDPGLGLRLIYFSYDVKMKEKGDIPEGYSVSREKKERFSLILESASTNQTSMYLCASSADRGFLETQYFGPGTRLLVL.